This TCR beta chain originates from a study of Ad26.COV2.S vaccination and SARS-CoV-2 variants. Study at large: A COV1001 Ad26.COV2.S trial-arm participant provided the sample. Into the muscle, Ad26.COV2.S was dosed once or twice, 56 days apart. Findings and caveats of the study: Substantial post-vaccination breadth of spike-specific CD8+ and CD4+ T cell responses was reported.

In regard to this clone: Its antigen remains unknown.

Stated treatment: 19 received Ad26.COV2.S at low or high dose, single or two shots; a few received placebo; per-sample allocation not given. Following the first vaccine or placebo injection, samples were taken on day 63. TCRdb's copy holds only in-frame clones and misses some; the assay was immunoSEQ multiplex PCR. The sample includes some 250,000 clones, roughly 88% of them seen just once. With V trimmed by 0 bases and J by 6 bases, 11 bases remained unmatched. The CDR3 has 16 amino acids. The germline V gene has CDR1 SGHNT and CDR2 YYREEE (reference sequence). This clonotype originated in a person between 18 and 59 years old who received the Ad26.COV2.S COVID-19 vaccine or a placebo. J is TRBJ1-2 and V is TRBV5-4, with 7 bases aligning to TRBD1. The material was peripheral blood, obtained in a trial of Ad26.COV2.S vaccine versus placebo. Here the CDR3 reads CASSLAPGQWGHGYTF. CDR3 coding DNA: TGTGCCAGCAGCTTGGCTCCGGGACAGTGGGGGCATGGCTACACCTTC.